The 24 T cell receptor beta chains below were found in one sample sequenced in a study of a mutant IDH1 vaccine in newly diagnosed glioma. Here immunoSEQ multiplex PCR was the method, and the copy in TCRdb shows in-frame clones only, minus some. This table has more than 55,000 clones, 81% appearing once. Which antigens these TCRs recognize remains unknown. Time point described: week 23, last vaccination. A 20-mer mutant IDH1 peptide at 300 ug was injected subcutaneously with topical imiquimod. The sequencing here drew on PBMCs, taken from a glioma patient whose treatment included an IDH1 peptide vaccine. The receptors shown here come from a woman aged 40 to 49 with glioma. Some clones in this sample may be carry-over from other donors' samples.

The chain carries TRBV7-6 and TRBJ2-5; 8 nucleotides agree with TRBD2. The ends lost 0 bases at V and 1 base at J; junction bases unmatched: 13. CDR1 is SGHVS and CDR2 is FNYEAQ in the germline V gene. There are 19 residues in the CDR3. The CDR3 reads CASSLARGRLAGFQETQYF. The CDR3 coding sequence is TGTGCCAGCAGCTTAGCCCGGGGGCGGCTAGCGGGTTTCCAAGAGACCCAGTACTTC.

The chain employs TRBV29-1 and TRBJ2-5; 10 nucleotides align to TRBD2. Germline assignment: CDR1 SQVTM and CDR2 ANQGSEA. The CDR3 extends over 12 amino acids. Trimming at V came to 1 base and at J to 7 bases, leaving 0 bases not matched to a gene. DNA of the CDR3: TGCAGCGTTGAAGGACTAGCGGGGACCCAGTACTTC. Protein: CSVEGLAGTQYF.

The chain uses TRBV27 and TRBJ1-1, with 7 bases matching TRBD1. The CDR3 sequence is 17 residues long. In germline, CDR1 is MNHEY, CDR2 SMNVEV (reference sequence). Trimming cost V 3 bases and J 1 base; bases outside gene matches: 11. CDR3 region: CASSLAMDRRWNTEAFF. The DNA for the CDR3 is TGTGCCAGCAGTTTGGCCATGGACAGGAGATGGAACACTGAAGCTTTCTTT.

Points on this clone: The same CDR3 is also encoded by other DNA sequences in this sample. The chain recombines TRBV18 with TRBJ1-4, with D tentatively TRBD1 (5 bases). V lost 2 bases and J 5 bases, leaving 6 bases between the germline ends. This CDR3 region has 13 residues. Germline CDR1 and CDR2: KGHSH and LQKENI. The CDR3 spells CASSPDSNEKLFF. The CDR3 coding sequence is TGTGCCAGCTCACCAGACAGCAATGAAAAACTGTTTTTT.

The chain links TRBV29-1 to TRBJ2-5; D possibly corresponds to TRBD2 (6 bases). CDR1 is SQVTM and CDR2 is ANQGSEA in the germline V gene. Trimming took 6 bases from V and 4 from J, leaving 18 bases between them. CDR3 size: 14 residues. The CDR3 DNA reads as TGCAGCGTCGTGGGAGGCAACTTTGTAGAGACCCAGTACTTC. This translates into CSVVGGNFVETQYF.

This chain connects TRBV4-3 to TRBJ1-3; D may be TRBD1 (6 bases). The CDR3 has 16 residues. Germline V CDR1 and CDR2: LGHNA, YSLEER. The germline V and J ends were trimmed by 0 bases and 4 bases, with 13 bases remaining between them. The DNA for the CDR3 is TGCGCCAGCAGCCAAGATCCGGGGGCAGCGGGAAACACCATATATTTT. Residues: CASSQDPGAAGNTIYF.

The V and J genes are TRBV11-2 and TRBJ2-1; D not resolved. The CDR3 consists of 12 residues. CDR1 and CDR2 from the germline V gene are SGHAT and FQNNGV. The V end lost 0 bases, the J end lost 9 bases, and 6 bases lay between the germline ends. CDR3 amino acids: CASSLDSAEQFF. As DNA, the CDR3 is TGTGCCAGCAGCTTAGATTCAGCTGAGCAGTTCTTC.

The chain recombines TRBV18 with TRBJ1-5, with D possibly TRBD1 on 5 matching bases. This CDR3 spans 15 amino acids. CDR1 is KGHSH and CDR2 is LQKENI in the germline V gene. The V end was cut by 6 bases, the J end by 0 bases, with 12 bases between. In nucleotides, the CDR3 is TGTGCCAGCTCGTCCGGGGGAAATAGCAATCAGCCCCAGCATTTT. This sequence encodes CASSSGGNSNQPQHF.

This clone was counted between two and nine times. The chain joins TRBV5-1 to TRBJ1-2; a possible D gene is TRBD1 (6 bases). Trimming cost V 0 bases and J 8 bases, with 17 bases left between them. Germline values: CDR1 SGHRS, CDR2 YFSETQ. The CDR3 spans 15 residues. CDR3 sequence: CASSLGTRQDKGYTF. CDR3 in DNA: TGCGCCAGCAGCTTGGGTACCCGACAGGATAAGGGCTACACCTTC.

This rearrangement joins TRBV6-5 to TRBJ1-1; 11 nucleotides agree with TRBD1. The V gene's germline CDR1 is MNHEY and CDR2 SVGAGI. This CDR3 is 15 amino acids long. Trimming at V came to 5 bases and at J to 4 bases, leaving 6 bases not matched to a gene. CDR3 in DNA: TGTGCCAGCAGTCCACCCGGGACAGGGGGCACTGAAGCTTTCTTT. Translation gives CASSPPGTGGTEAFF.

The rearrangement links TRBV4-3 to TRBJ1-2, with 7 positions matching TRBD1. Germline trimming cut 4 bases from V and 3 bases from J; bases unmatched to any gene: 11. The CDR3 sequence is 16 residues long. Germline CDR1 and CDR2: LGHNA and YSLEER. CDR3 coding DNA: TGCGCCAGCAGCCGATTAACCGGGACAGCCGACTATGGCTACACCTTC. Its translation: CASSRLTGTADYGYTF.

The CDR3 sequence: CASSDSGEGTEAFF. The CDR3 DNA reads as TGTGCCAGCAGTGACTCAGGGGAAGGCACTGAAGCTTTCTTT. The chain couples TRBV6-4 to TRBJ1-1; tentatively, D is TRBD1 (5 bases). Trimming left V 0 bases short and J 4 bases short, with 9 bases between. Germline CDR1 MRHNA, CDR2 SNTAGT. The CDR3 length is 14 residues.

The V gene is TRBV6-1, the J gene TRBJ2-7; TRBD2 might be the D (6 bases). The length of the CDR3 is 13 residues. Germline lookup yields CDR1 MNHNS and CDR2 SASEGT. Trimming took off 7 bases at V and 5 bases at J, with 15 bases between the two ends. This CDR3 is CASTRAGSHEQYF. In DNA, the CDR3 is TGTGCCAGCACCCGGGCGGGGTCCCACGAGCAGTACTTC.

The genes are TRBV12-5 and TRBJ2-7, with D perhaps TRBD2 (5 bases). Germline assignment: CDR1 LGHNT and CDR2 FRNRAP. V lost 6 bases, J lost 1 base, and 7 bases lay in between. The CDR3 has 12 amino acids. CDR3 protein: CASGRGSYEQYF. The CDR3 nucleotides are TGTGCTAGTGGACGCGGGTCCTACGAGCAGTACTTC. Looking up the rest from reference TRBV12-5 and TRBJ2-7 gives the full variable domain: DARVTQTPRHKVTEMGQEVTMRCQPILGHNTVFWYRQTMMQGLELLAYFRNRAPLDDSGMPKDRFSAEMPDATLATLKIQPSEPRDSAVYFCASGRGSYEQYFGPGTRLTVT.

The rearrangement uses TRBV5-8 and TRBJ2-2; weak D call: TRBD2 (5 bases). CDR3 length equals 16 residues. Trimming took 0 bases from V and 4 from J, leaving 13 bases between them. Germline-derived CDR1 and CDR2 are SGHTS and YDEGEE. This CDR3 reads CASSLGALGSTGELFF. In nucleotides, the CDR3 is TGTGCCAGCAGCTTGGGGGCCCTGGGGAGCACCGGGGAGCTGTTTTTT.

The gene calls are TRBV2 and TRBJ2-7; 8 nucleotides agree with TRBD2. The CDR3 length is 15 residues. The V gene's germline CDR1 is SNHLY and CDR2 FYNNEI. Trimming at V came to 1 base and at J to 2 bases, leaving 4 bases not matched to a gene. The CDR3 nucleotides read TGTGCCAGCAGTGAAGGCGGGGGGTCGACCTACGAGCAGTACTTC. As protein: CASSEGGGSTYEQYF.

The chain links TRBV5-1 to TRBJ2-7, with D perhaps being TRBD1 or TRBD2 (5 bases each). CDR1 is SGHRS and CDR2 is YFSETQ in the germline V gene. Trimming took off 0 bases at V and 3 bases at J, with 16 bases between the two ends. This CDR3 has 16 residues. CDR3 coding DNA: TGCGCCAGCAGCTTGGCCCACGGGACGACTTACTACGAGCAGTACTTC. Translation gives CASSLAHGTTYYEQYF.

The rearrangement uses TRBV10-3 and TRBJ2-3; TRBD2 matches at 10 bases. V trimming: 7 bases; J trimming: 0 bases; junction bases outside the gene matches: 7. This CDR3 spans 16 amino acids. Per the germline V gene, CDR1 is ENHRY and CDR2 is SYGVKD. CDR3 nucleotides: TGTGCCATCAAGAACCTAGCGGGGGCTAGCACAGATACGCAGTATTTT. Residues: CAIKNLAGASTDTQYF.

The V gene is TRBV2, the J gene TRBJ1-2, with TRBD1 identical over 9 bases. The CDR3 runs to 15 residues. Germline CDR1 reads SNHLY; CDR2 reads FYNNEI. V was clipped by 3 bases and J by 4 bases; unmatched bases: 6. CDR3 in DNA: TGTGCCAGCAGTGATTCGGACAGGGGTACCTATGGCTACACCTTC. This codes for CASSDSDRGTYGYTF.

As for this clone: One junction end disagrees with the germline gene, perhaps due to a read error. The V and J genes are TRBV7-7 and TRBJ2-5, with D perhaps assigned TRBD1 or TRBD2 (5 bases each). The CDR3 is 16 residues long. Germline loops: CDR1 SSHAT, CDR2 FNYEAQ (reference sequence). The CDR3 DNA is TGTGCTAGCAGCGAGTCCCGGAACCCAGAGGGGGAGACCCAGTACTTC. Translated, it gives CASSESRNPEGETQYF.

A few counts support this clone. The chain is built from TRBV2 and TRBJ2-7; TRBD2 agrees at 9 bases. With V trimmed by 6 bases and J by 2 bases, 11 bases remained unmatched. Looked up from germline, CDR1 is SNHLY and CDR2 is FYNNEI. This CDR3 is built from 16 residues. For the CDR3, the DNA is TGTGCCAGCAGGGCTGCATGGACTAGCGAGGCCTACGAGCAGTACTTC. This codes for CASRAAWTSEAYEQYF.

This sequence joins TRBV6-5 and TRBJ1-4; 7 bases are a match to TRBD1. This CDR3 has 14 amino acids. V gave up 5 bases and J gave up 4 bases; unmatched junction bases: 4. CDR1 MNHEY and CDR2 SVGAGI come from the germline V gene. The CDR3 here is CASSTRGGNEKLFF. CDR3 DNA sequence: TGTGCCAGCAGTACCAGGGGGGGTAATGAAAAACTGTTTTTT.

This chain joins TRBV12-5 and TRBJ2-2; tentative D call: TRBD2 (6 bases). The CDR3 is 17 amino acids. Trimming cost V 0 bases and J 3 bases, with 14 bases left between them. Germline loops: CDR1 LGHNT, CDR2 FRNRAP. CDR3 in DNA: TGTGCTAGTGGTTTGGTCCCGAGGCGGGGCGACACCGGGGAGCTGTTTTTT. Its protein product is CASGLVPRRGDTGELFF.

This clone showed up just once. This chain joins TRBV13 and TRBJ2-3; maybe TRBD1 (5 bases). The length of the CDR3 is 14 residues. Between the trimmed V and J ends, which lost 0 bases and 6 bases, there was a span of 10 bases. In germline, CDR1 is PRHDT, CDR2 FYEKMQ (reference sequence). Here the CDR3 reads CASSLGGAQDTQYF. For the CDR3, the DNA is TGTGCCAGCAGCTTAGGAGGGGCGCAGGATACGCAGTATTTT.